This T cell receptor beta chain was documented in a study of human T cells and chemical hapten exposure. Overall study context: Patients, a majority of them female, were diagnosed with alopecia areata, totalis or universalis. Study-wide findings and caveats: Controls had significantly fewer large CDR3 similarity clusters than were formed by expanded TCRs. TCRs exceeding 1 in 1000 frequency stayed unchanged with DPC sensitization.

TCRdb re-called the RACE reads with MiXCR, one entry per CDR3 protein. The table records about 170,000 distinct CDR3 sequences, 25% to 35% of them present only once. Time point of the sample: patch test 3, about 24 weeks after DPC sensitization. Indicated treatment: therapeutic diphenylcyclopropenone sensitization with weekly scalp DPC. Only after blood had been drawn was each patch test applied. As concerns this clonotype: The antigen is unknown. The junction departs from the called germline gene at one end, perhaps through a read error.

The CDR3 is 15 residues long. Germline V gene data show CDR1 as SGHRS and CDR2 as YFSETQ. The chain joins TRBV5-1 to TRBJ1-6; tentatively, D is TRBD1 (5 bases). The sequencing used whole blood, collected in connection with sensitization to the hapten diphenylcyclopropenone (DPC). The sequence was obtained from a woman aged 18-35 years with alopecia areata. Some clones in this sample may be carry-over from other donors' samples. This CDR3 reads CASSSGGGENSPLHF. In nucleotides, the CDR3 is TGCGCCAGCAGCTCCGGTGGGGGGGAAAATTCACCTCTCCACTTT.